The text below deals with one TCR beta chain. The entry originates in a study of blood T cell repertoires in COVID-19. Study overall: PBMCs, B-cell-depleted T cells, or T cells provided the cDNA or gDNA that made up the material.

The V end lost 4 bases, the J end lost 3 bases, and 13 bases lay between the germline ends. Germline V CDR1 and CDR2: LGHDT, YNNKEL (reference sequence). The CDR3 is 14 residues long. People in the exposed group encountered a COVID-19 case within 2 weeks before entering the study. The data were produced by immunoSEQ multiplex PCR, yet TCRdb's version contains in-frame clones alone and is incomplete. Altogether about 350,000 clones are present, approximately 91% being singletons, with the ten largest covering over 0.9%. The sample was PBMCs or T cells enriched from blood (not recorded which). This clonotype was obtained from a woman in her 30s who had been exposed to COVID-19. The rearrangement links TRBV3-1 (or the pseudogene TRBV3-2) to TRBJ2-7; a possible D gene is TRBD1 (5 bases). Here the CDR3 DNA reads TGTGCCAGCAGCCGACTGACAGACCACTACGAGCAGTACTTC. Residues: CASSRLTDHYEQYF.